The 4 T cell receptor beta chains given below trace back to one sample, sequenced in a study of T cell responses to AZD1222 COVID-19 vaccine. The protocol was immunoSEQ multiplex PCR, while the TCRdb copy is restricted to in-frame clones and leaves out a portion. The table records over 120,000 clones, more than 90% of them present only once. Sample: peripheral blood, taken on day 0 of AZD1222 vaccination. All receptors come from an adult in good health.

A single count supports this clone. The rearrangement joins TRBV13 to TRBJ2-7; 7 nucleotides align to TRBD2. CDR3 length equals 14 residues. The germline gives CDR1 PRHDT, CDR2 FYEKMQ (reference sequence). Germline trimming cut 7 bases from V and 0 bases from J; bases unmatched to any gene: 6. The CDR3 DNA is TGTGCCAGCACCATTCGCGGGAGCTCCTACGAGCAGTACTTC. Residues: CASTIRGSSYEQYF. Looking up the rest from reference TRBV13 and TRBJ2-7 gives the full variable domain: AAGVIQSPRHLIKEKRETATLKCYPIPRHDTVYWYQQGPGQDPQFLISFYEKMQSDKGSIPDRFSAQQFSDYHSELNMSSLELGDSALYFCASTIRGSSYEQYFGPGTRLTVT.

This chain links TRBV9 with TRBJ1-6; possible D gene TRBD1, 5 bases. Deletions cut 0 bases from V and 10 bases from J, with 14 bases between. The CDR3 totals 15 residues. CDR1 and CDR2 from the germline V gene are SGDLS and YYNGEE. Here the CDR3 DNA reads TGTGCCAGCAGCGTAGACCAGGGTCTGGGATCACCCCTCCACTTT. Protein: CASSVDQGLGSPLHF.

The CDR3 loop reads CASRRPGTGEVTEAFF. The CDR3 coding sequence is TGCGCCAGCAGACGTCCCGGGACAGGGGAGGTCACTGAAGCTTTCTTT. The V and J genes are TRBV5-1 and TRBJ1-1; 10 bases are a match to TRBD1. CDR3 size: 16 residues. V shed 5 bases, J shed 4 bases, and the junction held 11 bases outside the gene matches. Germline V gene data show CDR1 as SGHRS and CDR2 as YFSETQ.

The chain has TRBV27 and TRBJ1-2, with 8 bases that match TRBD1. This CDR3 is 16 amino acids long. Germline V gene sequence: CDR1 MNHEY, CDR2 SMNVEV (reference sequence). The V and J ends lost 5 bases and 5 bases, in that order; junction bases with no gene match: 13. Written as DNA, the CDR3 is TGTGCCAGCAGTATCAGGGGGCCCGCCGTCCCATATGGCTACACCTTC. This translates into CASSIRGPAVPYGYTF.